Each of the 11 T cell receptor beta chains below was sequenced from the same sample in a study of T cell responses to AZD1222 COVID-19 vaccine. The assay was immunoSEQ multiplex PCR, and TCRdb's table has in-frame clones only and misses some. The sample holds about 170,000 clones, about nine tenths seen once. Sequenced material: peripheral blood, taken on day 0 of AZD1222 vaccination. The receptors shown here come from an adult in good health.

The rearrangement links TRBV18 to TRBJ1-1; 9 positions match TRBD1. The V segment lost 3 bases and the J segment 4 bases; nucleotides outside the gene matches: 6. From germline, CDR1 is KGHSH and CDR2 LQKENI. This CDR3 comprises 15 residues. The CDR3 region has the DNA TGTGCCAGCTCACCGAACAGGGGGCCGGCCACTGAAGCTTTCTTT. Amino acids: CASSPNRGPATEAFF. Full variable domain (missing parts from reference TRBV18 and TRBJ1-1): NAGVMQNPRHLVRRRGQEARLRCSPMKGHSHVYWYRQLPEEGLKFMVYLQKENIIDESGMPKERFSAEFPKEGPSILRIQQVVRGDSAAYFCASSPNRGPATEAFFGQGTRLTVV.

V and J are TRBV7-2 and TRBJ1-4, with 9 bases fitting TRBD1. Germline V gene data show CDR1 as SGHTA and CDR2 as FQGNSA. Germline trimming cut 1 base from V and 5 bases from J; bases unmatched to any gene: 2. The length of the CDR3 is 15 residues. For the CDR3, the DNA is TGTGCCAGCAGCTTAGGTGGGACAGGGAATGAAAAACTGTTTTTT. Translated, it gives CASSLGGTGNEKLFF.

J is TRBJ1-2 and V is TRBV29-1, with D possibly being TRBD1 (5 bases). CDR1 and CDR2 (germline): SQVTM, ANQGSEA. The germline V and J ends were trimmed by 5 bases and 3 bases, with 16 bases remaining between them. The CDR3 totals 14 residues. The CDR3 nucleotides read TGCAGCGTTTATTCACCAGGGTACGACTATGGCTACACCTTC. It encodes CSVYSPGYDYGYTF.

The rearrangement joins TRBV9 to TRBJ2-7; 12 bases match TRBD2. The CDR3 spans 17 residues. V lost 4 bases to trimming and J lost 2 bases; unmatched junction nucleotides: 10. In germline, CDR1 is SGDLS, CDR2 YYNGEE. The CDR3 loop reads CASSYHPSGGATYEQYF. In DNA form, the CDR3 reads TGTGCCAGCAGCTACCATCCTAGCGGGGGGGCAACCTACGAGCAGTACTTC.

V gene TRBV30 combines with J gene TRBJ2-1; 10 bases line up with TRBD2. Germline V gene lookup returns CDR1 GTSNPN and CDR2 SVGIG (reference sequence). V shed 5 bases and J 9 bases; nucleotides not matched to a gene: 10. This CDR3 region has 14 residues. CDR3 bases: TGTGCCTGGCACCCCCCTACTAGCGGGGTTGAGCAGTTCTTC. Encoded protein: CAWHPPTSGVEQFF.

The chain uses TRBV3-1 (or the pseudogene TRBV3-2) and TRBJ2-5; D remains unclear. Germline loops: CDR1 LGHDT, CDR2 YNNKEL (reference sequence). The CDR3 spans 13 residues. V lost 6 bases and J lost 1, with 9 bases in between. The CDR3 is CASSGIFQETQYF. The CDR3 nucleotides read TGTGCCAGCAGTGGCATTTTCCAAGAGACCCAGTACTTC.

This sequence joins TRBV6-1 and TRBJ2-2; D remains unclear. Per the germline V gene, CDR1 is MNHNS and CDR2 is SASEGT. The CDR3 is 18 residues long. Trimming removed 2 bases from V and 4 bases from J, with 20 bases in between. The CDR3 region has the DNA TGTGCCAGCAGTGAAAATCCCTTTCGAGCGTCCCGCACCGGGGAGCTGTTTTTT. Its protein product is CASSENPFRASRTGELFF.

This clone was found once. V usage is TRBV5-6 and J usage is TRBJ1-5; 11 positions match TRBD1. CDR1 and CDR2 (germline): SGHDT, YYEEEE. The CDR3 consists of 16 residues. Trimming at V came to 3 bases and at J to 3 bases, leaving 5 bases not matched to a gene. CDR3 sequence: CASSWTGGSPNQPQHF. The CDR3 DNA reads TGTGCCAGCAGCTGGACAGGGGGCTCCCCCAATCAGCCCCAGCATTTT.

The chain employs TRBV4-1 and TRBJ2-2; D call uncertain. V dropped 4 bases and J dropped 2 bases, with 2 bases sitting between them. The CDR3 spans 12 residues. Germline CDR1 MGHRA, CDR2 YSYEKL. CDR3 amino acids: CASSRNTGELFF. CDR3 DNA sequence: TGCGCCAGCAGCCGAAACACCGGGGAGCTGTTTTTT.

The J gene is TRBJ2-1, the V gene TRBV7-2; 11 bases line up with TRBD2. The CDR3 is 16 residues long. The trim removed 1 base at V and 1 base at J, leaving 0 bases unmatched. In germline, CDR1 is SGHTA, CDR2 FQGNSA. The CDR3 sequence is CASSLVAGGSYNEQFF. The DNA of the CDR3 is TGTGCCAGCAGCTTAGTAGCGGGGGGGTCCTACAATGAGCAGTTCTTC.

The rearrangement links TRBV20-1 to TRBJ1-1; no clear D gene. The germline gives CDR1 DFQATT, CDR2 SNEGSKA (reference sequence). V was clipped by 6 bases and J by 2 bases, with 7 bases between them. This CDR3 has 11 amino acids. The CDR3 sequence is CSAAANTEAFF. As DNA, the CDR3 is TGCAGTGCCGCTGCCAACACTGAAGCTTTCTTT.